The 13 T cell receptor beta chains below were found in one sample sequenced in a study of technical replicates of blood from a few donors. Libraries were prepared by immunoSEQ multiplex PCR; TCRdb keeps only in-frame clonotypes and omits some of them. Of 80,000 to 95,000 clones listed, almost 97% are singletons. Sequenced material: T cells isolated from PBMCs. Source of these receptors: a human donor in good health.

The V and J genes are TRBV11-3 and TRBJ2-7; 9 bases fit TRBD2. Germline CDR1 is SGHNT and CDR2 is YENEEA. Trimming removed 4 bases from V and 3 bases from J; junction bases left unmatched: 7. The CDR3 runs to 15 residues. CDR3 amino acids: CASSSWTSVNYEQYF. In nucleotides, the CDR3 is TGTGCCAGCAGCTCATGGACTAGCGTGAACTACGAGCAGTACTTC.

This clone appeared once. The chain employs TRBV19 and TRBJ2-7, with TRBD1 as a possible D gene (6 bases). The CDR3 loop spans 16 amino acids. Trimming took 7 bases from V and 2 from J, leaving 21 bases between them. Per germline, CDR1 LNHDA and CDR2 SQIVND (reference sequence). CDR3 DNA sequence: TGTGCCAGTAATTCTCCAGGGGTGGAATCCCCCTACGAGCAGTACTTC. It codes for CASNSPGVESPYEQYF.

The CDR3 DNA reads as TGTGCCAGCAGCTTGGGACTAGCGGGAGGGGAGCAGTTCTTC. Its translation: CASSLGLAGGEQFF. The chain has TRBV5-6 and TRBJ2-1; 14 positions match TRBD2. The CDR3 length is 14 residues. With V trimmed by 0 bases and J by 10 bases, 0 bases remained unmatched. Per the germline V gene, CDR1 is SGHDT and CDR2 is YYEEEE. Together with reference TRBV5-6 and TRBJ2-1, the CDR3 gives the full variable domain: DAGVTQSPTHLIKTRGQQVTLRCSPKSGHDTVSWYQQALGQGPQFIFQYYEEEERQRGNFPDRFSGHQFPNYSSELNVNALLLGDSALYLCASSLGLAGGEQFFGPGTRLTVL.

The rearrangement links TRBV6-6 to TRBJ2-1; TRBD2 aligns across 10 bases. V shed 2 bases and J 5 bases; nucleotides not matched to a gene: 3. The CDR3 sequence is 15 residues long. Germline V lookup: CDR1 MNHNY, CDR2 SVGAGI (reference sequence). This CDR3 is CASSYPTSGDNEQFF. The CDR3 DNA follows: TGTGCCAGCAGTTACCCAACTAGCGGGGACAATGAGCAGTTCTTC.

V is TRBV30 and J is TRBJ1-5; D unclear. The CDR3 loop spans 13 amino acids. CDR1 and CDR2 (germline): GTSNPN, SVGIG (reference sequence). V lost 0 bases to trimming and J lost 6 bases, with 9 bases between them. The CDR3 DNA sequence: TGTGCCTGGAGTGTACCGGGTACTCAGCCCCAGCATTTT. Protein: CAWSVPGTQPQHF.

CDR3 sequence: CASSLGYRGKGSGNTIYF. The CDR3 DNA is TGTGCCAGCAGCTTGGGCTACAGGGGAAAAGGCTCTGGAAACACCATATATTTT. The chain recombines TRBV7-8 with TRBJ1-3; 7 positions match TRBD1. CDR1 and CDR2 (germline): SGHVS, FQNEAQ. The V and J ends lost 3 bases and 0 bases, in that order; junction bases with no gene match: 11. The CDR3 spans 18 residues.

This chain connects TRBV27 to TRBJ2-7; D might be TRBD1 (5 bases). CDR3 length: 15 residues. Germline CDR1 reads MNHEY; CDR2 reads SMNVEV (reference sequence). The V gene lost 2 bases and the J gene lost 3 bases, with 14 bases spanning the gap. DNA for the CDR3: TGTGCCAGCAGTTTAAGGGGTTTTGGGCACTACGAGCAGTACTTC. Its translation: CASSLRGFGHYEQYF.

This chain uses TRBV18 with TRBJ1-5, with no clear D. With 3 bases removed from V and 0 bases from J, the gap between germline ends came to 6 bases. The germline CDR1 and CDR2 sequences are KGHSH and LQKENI. There are 14 residues in the CDR3. The CDR3 sequence is CASSPGYSNQPQHF. The CDR3 bases are TGTGCCAGCTCACCCGGGTATAGCAATCAGCCCCAGCATTTT.

V is TRBV30 and J is TRBJ1-3; 11 bases fit TRBD1. The J segment lost 9 bases and the V segment lost 4 bases, leaving 8 bases of the junction unmatched. The germline CDR1 and CDR2 sequences are GTSNPN and SVGIG (reference sequence). The CDR3 sequence is 14 residues long. CDR3 amino acids: CAWTGTGGSSTIYF. The CDR3 coding sequence is TGTGCCTGGACTGGGACAGGGGGTTCTAGCACCATATATTTT.

V gene TRBV9 combines with J gene TRBJ2-1; the D gene is possibly TRBD1 (5 bases). Germline values: CDR1 SGDLS, CDR2 YYNGEE. The CDR3 is made up of 12 amino acids. Trimming removed 8 bases at V and 7 bases at J, with 13 bases between. The CDR3 reads CASQAGSNEQFF. CDR3 DNA: TGTGCCAGTCAGGCAGGGTCAAATGAGCAGTTCTTC. Complete variable domain (other parts from reference TRBV9 and TRBJ2-1): DSGVTQTPKHLITATGQRVTLRCSPRSGDLSVYWYQQSLDQGLQFLIQYYNGEERAKGNILERFSAQQFPDLHSELNLSSLELGDSALYFCASQAGSNEQFFGPGTRLTVL.

This sequence joins TRBV25-1 and TRBJ2-1; 7 positions agree with TRBD2. The germline V gene has CDR1 MGHDK and CDR2 SYGVNS. There are 16 residues in the CDR3. After removal of 3 bases from V and 2 bases from J, the junction contained 7 bases not matched to a gene. DNA of the CDR3: TGTGCCAGCAGTGAGTATAGCGGGCTAACCTACAATGAGCAGTTCTTC. Translating gives CASSEYSGLTYNEQFF.

This sequence joins TRBV21-1 and TRBJ2-1; TRBD2 is the table's D call, not checked against the DNA. TRBV21-1 is flagged as a pseudogene. The CDR3 loop spans 14 amino acids. CDR3 in amino acids: CASSTGLPYNEQFF. CDR3 bases: TGTGCCAGCAGCACGGGACTCCCCTACAATGAGCAGTTCTTC.

The DNA for the CDR3 is TGTGCCAGCAGTGAGATCCCCAGTTACACTGAAGCTTTCTTT. It specifies CASSEIPSYTEAFF. The chain uses TRBV2 and TRBJ1-1; unclear D gene. From germline, CDR1 is SNHLY and CDR2 FYNNEI. Trimming left V 3 bases short and J 3 bases short, with 11 bases between. The CDR3 runs 14 residues.